This entry lists 30 T cell receptor beta chains sequenced from one sample in a study of T cell clonality in common variable immunodeficiency. This table comes from immunoSEQ multiplex PCR, and its TCRdb copy is limited to in-frame clones, with some not included. The sample has tens of thousands of clones, none seen only once; the top ten hold around 1.7%. The sequenced sample was peripheral blood mononuclear cells. These receptors were obtained from a person aged 18 to 70 in good health.

Many counts were recorded for this clone. Read sequence stops 3 residues before the CDR3 end, and the germline J gene provides the missing end. This sequence joins TRBV20-1 and TRBJ1-1; 7 nucleotides agree with TRBD1. Germline-derived CDR1 and CDR2 are DFQATT and SNEGSKA (reference sequence). The CDR3 length is 12 residues. V was pared by 5 bases and J by 4 bases, with 4 bases of the junction left unmatched. CDR3 amino acids: CSAADRATEAFF. The covered CDR3 bases are TGCAGTGCTGCCGACAGGGCCACTGAA.

This clone was recorded a few times. The read ends 3 residues before the CDR3 terminus; that terminus is restored from the germline J gene. The J gene is TRBJ2-7, the V gene TRBV11-2, with D maybe TRBD1 (6 bases). V was pared by 5 bases and J by 6 bases, with 20 bases between. Germline V gene sequence: CDR1 SGHAT, CDR2 FQNNGV. The CDR3 is 15 residues long. The CDR3 protein is CASSPDWTAGGEQYF. Partial CDR3 DNA: TGTGCCAGCAGCCCTGATTGGACAGCCGGTGGCGAG.

This clone was found many times. The read stops 3 residues short of the end of the CDR3; the missing end is completed from the germline J gene. The gene calls are TRBV20-1 and TRBJ2-2; 9 bases line up with TRBD2. Germline assignment: CDR1 DFQATT and CDR2 SNEGSKA (reference sequence). CDR3 length: 14 residues. Losses at the gene ends were 6 bases for V and 1 base for J; bases not matched to a gene: 3. CDR3 DNA, as far as it was read: TGCAGTGCAAAGACTAGCGGGAACACCGGGGAG. As protein: CSAKTSGNTGE. The full CDR3 protein reads CSAKTSGNTGELFF.

This clone was seen many times. The sequenced part of the CDR3 DNA is TGCAGTGCTAGGACAGGGTTAAGCGCTAACTATGGC. Translated: CSARTGLSANYG. The whole CDR3 is CSARTGLSANYGYTF. The V and J genes are TRBV20-1 and TRBJ1-2, with 7 bases identical to TRBD1. The CDR3 end is not reached by the read, which stops 3 residues before it; the germline J gene fills it in. The CDR3 runs 15 residues. Germline trimming cut 3 bases from V and 0 bases from J; bases unmatched to any gene: 7. CDR1 and CDR2 from the germline V gene are DFQATT and SNEGSKA (reference sequence).

This clone has at least ten counts. Sequencing ends 3 residues short of the CDR3 end; the germline J gene provides the rest. The chain is built from TRBV7-3 and TRBJ2-3, with D possibly being TRBD1 (6 bases). The CDR3 totals 14 residues. Between the trimmed V and J ends, which lost 3 bases and 1 base, there was a span of 8 bases. Germline CDR1 SGHTA, CDR2 FQGTGA. The covered CDR3 bases are TGTGCCAGCAGCTTTGGACAGCGCACAGATACG. It yields the protein CASSFGQRTDT. The whole CDR3 protein reads CASSFGQRTDTQYF.

This clone was counted many times. CDR3 sequence: CASSEIQGENYGYTF. The CDR3 bases that were read are TGTGCCAGCAGTGAAATTCAGGGGGAGAACTATGGC. The chain carries TRBV6-1 and TRBJ1-2, with 7 bases matching TRBD1. The read falls 3 residues short of the CDR3 end, and the missing part is taken from the germline J gene. Germline V gene sequence: CDR1 MNHNS, CDR2 SASEGT. Trimming cost V 2 bases and J 2 bases; bases outside gene matches: 5. The CDR3 has 15 residues.

This clone was found many times. The CDR3 goes on 3 residues after the read ends, and that part is filled in from the germline J gene. The chain combines TRBV15 with TRBJ1-1; 7 nucleotides agree with TRBD1. V gave up 5 bases and J gave up 7 bases; unmatched junction bases: 19. Germline-derived CDR1 and CDR2 are LNHNV and YYDKDF (reference sequence). The CDR3 sequence is 17 residues long. The DNA read from the CDR3 is TGTGCCACCAGCCGGGACAGAACGGCAGTGTGGGGTGGTGAA. It specifies CATSRDRTAVWGGE. The entire CDR3 sequence reads CATSRDRTAVWGGEAFF.

This clone has ten or more counts. From the germline J gene comes the end of the CDR3, since the read stops 3 residues before it. The chain links TRBV4-1 to TRBJ1-1; D may be TRBD1 (5 bases). Germline V gene data show CDR1 as MGHRA and CDR2 as YSYEKL. CDR3 size: 15 residues. The DNA read from the CDR3 is TGCGCCAGCAGCCAAGACCCTGGGGGGAGGTTGGAA. It yields the protein CASSQDPGGRLE. The full CDR3 sequence reads CASSQDPGGRLEAFF.

This clone was observed many times. The observed sequence ends 3 residues before the CDR3 terminus, with the missing tail filled in from the germline J gene. This chain connects TRBV4-1 to TRBJ2-7, with D tentatively TRBD2 (5 bases). Between the trimmed V and J ends, which lost 1 base and 0 bases, there was a span of 10 bases. This CDR3 has 15 amino acids. CDR1 MGHRA and CDR2 YSYEKL come from the germline V gene. The CDR3 is CASSQAPGVSYEQYF. CDR3 DNA (partial): TGCGCCAGCAGCCAAGCTCCCGGGGTCTCCTACGAG.

This clone was seen ten or more times. Sequencing ends 3 residues short of the CDR3 end; the germline J gene provides the rest. The gene calls are TRBV2 and TRBJ1-5; the D gene is possibly TRBD1 (5 bases). Trimming stripped 5 bases from V and 1 base from J, with 9 bases between. Per the germline V gene, CDR1 is SNHLY and CDR2 is FYNNEI. This CDR3 has 14 amino acids. The CDR3 region is CASSSRASNQPQHF. Partial CDR3 DNA: TGTGCCAGCAGTTCCAGGGCGAGCAATCAGCCC.

This clone was seen repeatedly, ten times or more. The observed sequence ends 3 residues before the CDR3 terminus, with the missing tail filled in from the germline J gene. The rearrangement uses TRBV20-1 and TRBJ2-7; TRBD1 might be the D (6 bases). V was clipped by 4 bases and J by 3 bases, with 16 bases between them. The CDR3 sequence is 14 residues long. The germline V gene encodes CDR1 DFQATT and CDR2 SNEGSKA (reference sequence). The sequenced CDR3 bases are TGCAGTGCTATTGGACAGTTGATGCTCTACGAG. It translates to CSAIGQLMLYE. The whole CDR3 protein reads CSAIGQLMLYEQYF.

Many counts were recorded for this clone. The observed sequence ends 3 residues before the CDR3 terminus, with the missing tail filled in from the germline J gene. V is TRBV23-1 and J is TRBJ1-4; possibly TRBD1 for D (5 bases). TRBV23-1 is identified as an open reading frame with a role that is uncertain. Trimming took off 3 bases at V and 0 bases at J, with 14 bases between the two ends. The CDR3 is 17 residues long. The CDR3 spells CASSHPLGGATNEKLFF. The covered CDR3 bases are TGCGCCAGCAGTCACCCCCTCGGGGGTGCAACTAATGAAAAA.

This clone has a count of ten or more. The read terminates 3 residues before the CDR3 end, so the remaining end is supplied by the germline J gene. The chain is built from TRBV14 and TRBJ2-2; 8 bases match TRBD1. V was pared by 3 bases and J by 5 bases, with 5 bases of the junction left unmatched. CDR1 and CDR2 from the germline V gene are SGHDN and FVKESK. The CDR3 spans 15 residues. The CDR3 spells CASSQVGQGTGELFF. CDR3 DNA, as far as it was read: TGTGCCAGCAGCCAGGTCGGACAGGGAACCGGGGAG.

This clone has at least ten counts. From the germline J gene comes the end of the CDR3, since the read stops 3 residues before it. The chain carries TRBV4-2 and TRBJ1-2, with a weak D call TRBD1 (6 bases). Trimming left V 4 bases short and J 0 bases short, with 18 bases between. The CDR3 totals 17 residues. Germline-derived CDR1 and CDR2 are LGHNA and YNFKEQ. Here the CDR3 reads CASSRRWGGEANYGYTF. CDR3 DNA, as far as it was read: TGTGCCAGCAGCCGCAGGTGGGGGGGCGAAGCTAACTATGGC.

This clone was seen at least ten times. From the germline J gene comes the end of the CDR3, since the read stops 3 residues before it. The rearrangement joins TRBV27 to TRBJ2-3; a weak D match, TRBD1 (6 bases). In germline, CDR1 is MNHEY, CDR2 SMNVEV (reference sequence). V was cut by 0 bases and J by 5 bases, with 6 bases left in between. The CDR3 consists of 13 residues. Partial CDR3 DNA: TGTGCCAGCAGTTTATCCAGGGGAGATACG. It is translated as CASSLSRGDT. From start to end, the CDR3 is CASSLSRGDTQYF.

This clone showed up many times. The CDR3 end falls 3 residues outside the read, so it is completed with the germline J gene. The V gene is TRBV5-1, the J gene TRBJ2-2, with 8 bases that match TRBD1. The length of the CDR3 is 15 residues. The germline gives CDR1 SGHRS, CDR2 YFSETQ. After removal of 1 base from V and 3 bases from J, the junction contained 2 bases not matched to a gene. The covered CDR3 bases are TGCGCCAGCAGCTTGACAGGGGGGTACACCGGGGAG. Protein: CASSLTGGYTGE. The CDR3, in full, reads CASSLTGGYTGELFF. The entire variable domain, with the rest obtained from reference TRBV5-1 and TRBJ2-2, is as follows: KAGVTQTPRYLIKTRGQQVTLSCSPISGHRSVSWYQQTPGQGLQFLFEYFSETQRNKGNFPGRFSGRQFSNSRSEMNVSTLELGDSALYLCASSLTGGYTGELFFGEGSRLTVL.

This clone was observed many times. The read ends 3 residues early relative to the CDR3; the germline J gene fills the gap. The rearrangement joins TRBV28 to TRBJ2-1; D remains ambiguous. The germline gives CDR1 MDHEN, CDR2 SYDVKM. The V and J ends lost 5 bases and 6 bases respectively, with 5 bases between them. The CDR3 has 11 amino acids. The CDR3 here is CASSPLNEQFF. CDR3 DNA (partial): TGTGCCAGCAGTCCACTCAATGAG. The full variable domain, its missing parts supplied by reference TRBV28 and TRBJ2-1, is DVKVTQSSRYLVKRTGEKVFLECVQDMDHENMFWYRQDPGLGLRLIYFSYDVKMKEKGDIPEGYSVSREKKERFSLILESASTNQTSMYLCASSPLNEQFFGPGTRLTVL.

This clone came up many times. The read comes to an end 3 residues before the CDR3 does, leaving the germline J gene to fill in the end. This chain connects TRBV20-1 to TRBJ2-2; maybe TRBD1 (5 bases). This CDR3 comprises 14 residues. Between the trimmed V and J ends, which lost 3 bases and 5 bases, there was a span of 13 bases. Germline CDR1 DFQATT, CDR2 SNEGSKA (reference sequence). Incomplete CDR3 DNA: TGCAGTGCTAGGGACACCACTTTGACCGGGGAG. It is translated as CSARDTTLTGE. The complete CDR3 sequence is CSARDTTLTGELFF.

In this sample, this clone turned up many times. The read ends 3 residues early relative to the CDR3; the germline J gene fills the gap. The genes are TRBV15 and TRBJ2-1, with a tentative D call TRBD2 (6 bases). Germline CDR1 LNHNV, CDR2 YYDKDF (reference sequence). V was trimmed by 0 bases and J by 0 bases, leaving 12 bases between them. This CDR3 comprises 17 residues. The chain's CDR3 is CATSRDWAGSSYNEQFF. The sequenced part of the CDR3 DNA is TGTGCCACCAGCAGAGATTGGGCGGGAAGCTCCTACAATGAG.

This clone was detected ten times or more. The sequence runs out 3 residues before the end of the CDR3; the remainder is reconstructed from the germline J gene. The chain recombines TRBV11-2 with TRBJ1-4, with D tentatively TRBD1 (5 bases). The CDR3 loop spans 15 amino acids. Per the germline V gene, CDR1 is SGHAT and CDR2 is FQNNGV. V dropped 6 bases and J dropped 4 bases, with 15 bases sitting between them. The CDR3 is CASRRTGPDNEKLFF. The CDR3 DNA, read in part, is TGTGCCAGCAGACGAACAGGCCCCGATAATGAAAAA.

This clone was seen repeatedly, ten times or more. Read data end 3 residues before the CDR3 end; the end is taken from the germline J gene. The chain employs TRBV20-1 and TRBJ2-5; a possible D gene is TRBD1 (6 bases). CDR1 and CDR2 from the germline V gene are DFQATT and SNEGSKA (reference sequence). V was shortened by 6 bases and J by 2 bases, with 16 bases between the two germline ends. The CDR3 has 14 amino acids. CDR3 in amino acids: CSARSGTIQETQYF. The covered CDR3 bases are TGCAGTGCCCGATCCGGGACAATACAAGAGACC.

This clone has a count of ten or more. The CDR3 end lies 3 residues beyond the end of the read and is filled in from the germline J gene. The chain has TRBV10-3 and TRBJ2-1, with D tentatively TRBD2 (5 bases). This CDR3 has 16 residues. Germline V gene sequence: CDR1 ENHRY, CDR2 SYGVKD. Trimming took 6 bases from V and 4 from J, leaving 19 bases between them. The chain's CDR3 is CAISLSEDSAYNEQFF. The DNA read from the CDR3 is TGTGCCATCAGCTTATCCGAGGATAGCGCTTACAATGAG.

This clone was observed at least ten times. The missing CDR3 end, 3 residues past where the read stops, is filled in from the germline J gene. V is TRBV19 and J is TRBJ1-4; D unclear. V lost 6 bases and J 3 bases, leaving 11 bases between the germline ends. The CDR3 totals 14 residues. From germline, CDR1 is LNHDA and CDR2 SQIVND (reference sequence). The CDR3 DNA, read in part, is TGTGCCAGTAGAATGGCAGGTCCTAATGAAAAA. Translation: CASRMAGPNEK. Given in full, the CDR3 is CASRMAGPNEKLFF. The variable domain in full, with the rest retrieved from reference TRBV19 and TRBJ1-4, is DGGITQSPKYLFRKEGQNVTLSCEQNLNHDAMYWYRQDPGQGLRLIYYSQIVNDFQKGDIAEGYSVSREKKESFPLTVTSAQKNPTAFYLCASRMAGPNEKLFFGSGTQLSVL.

This clone was recorded at least ten times. Read coverage stops 3 residues before the CDR3 terminus; the germline J gene supplies the remainder. The V gene is TRBV7-6, the J gene TRBJ2-3, with 8 positions matching TRBD2. The germline V gene encodes CDR1 SGHVS and CDR2 FNYEAQ. The CDR3 spans 15 residues. J lost 1 base, V lost 3 bases, and 3 bases had no gene match. CDR3 loop: CASSFDSGGTDTQYF. The covered CDR3 bases are TGTGCCAGCAGCTTCGATAGCGGGGGCACAGATACG.

This clone was detected ten times or more. The DNA read from the CDR3 is TGTGCCAGCAGTCCGCGACTGGGAGAGACC. Translation gives CASSPRLGET. The entire CDR3 sequence reads CASSPRLGETQYF. V gene TRBV12-3 or TRBV12-4 combines with J gene TRBJ2-5, with D unclear. The sequenced fragment ends 3 residues before the CDR3 boundary, so the rest is inferred from the germline J gene. The ends were cut back, 5 bases at V and 4 bases at J, with 11 bases in the middle. The CDR3 consists of 13 residues.

This clone was observed a handful of times. From the germline J gene comes the end of the CDR3, since the read stops 3 residues before it. The J gene is TRBJ2-4, the V gene TRBV30; weak D call: TRBD2 (7 bases). The CDR3 loop spans 14 amino acids. The germline V gene encodes CDR1 GTSNPN and CDR2 SVGIG (reference sequence). The CDR3 loop is CAWSVVGGGETQYF. The CDR3 bases that were read are TGTGCCTGGAGTGTCGTGGGAGGGGGAGAGACT.

Only a few counts were recorded for this clone. The CDR3 goes on 3 residues after the read ends, and that part is filled in from the germline J gene. The chain combines TRBV18 with TRBJ2-5, with 8 nucleotides matching TRBD2. The CDR3 is made up of 13 amino acids. In germline, CDR1 is KGHSH, CDR2 LQKENI. The J segment lost 5 bases and the V segment lost 4 bases, leaving 3 bases of the junction unmatched. The sequenced CDR3 bases are TGTGCCAGCTCACGGACGGGGGGGGAGACC. Its translation: CASSRTGGET. The full CDR3 reads CASSRTGGETQYF.

This clone was detected ten times or more. The sequence runs out 3 residues before the end of the CDR3; the remainder is reconstructed from the germline J gene. V is TRBV4-1 and J is TRBJ2-2; 7 bases agree with TRBD1. This CDR3 has 16 residues. The V gene's germline CDR1 is MGHRA and CDR2 YSYEKL. V shed 6 bases, J shed 5 bases, and the junction held 12 bases outside the gene matches. Partial CDR3 DNA: TGCGCCAGCAGGGAATACAGGGGCAGTGGAACCGGGGAG. Protein sequence: CASREYRGSGTGE. The entire CDR3 reads CASREYRGSGTGELFF.

This clone was counted at least ten times. CDR3 DNA (partial): TGCAGTGTTAAGGGCGACCGAGCCAAATATACG. Translating it yields CSVKGDRAKYT. The whole CDR3 region reads CSVKGDRAKYTQYF. This chain uses TRBV20-1 with TRBJ2-3; no definite D call. The CDR3 end is not reached by the read, which stops 3 residues before it; the germline J gene fills it in. CDR1 is DFQATT and CDR2 is SNEGSKA in the germline V gene (reference sequence). CDR3 length: 14 residues. Trimming took 7 bases from V and 7 from J, leaving 21 bases between them.

This clone was seen ten or more times. CDR3 in amino acids: CASSTYRGGNTIYF. The CDR3 bases that were read are TGTGCCAGTAGTACCTACAGGGGTGGAAACACC. The chain has TRBV19 and TRBJ1-3, with 7 bases lining up with TRBD1. The read terminates 3 residues ahead of where the CDR3 ends, so the germline J gene completes it. Germline V gene data show CDR1 as LNHDA and CDR2 as SQIVND (reference sequence). After removal of 4 bases from V and 3 bases from J, the junction contained 3 bases not matched to a gene. The CDR3 loop spans 14 amino acids.